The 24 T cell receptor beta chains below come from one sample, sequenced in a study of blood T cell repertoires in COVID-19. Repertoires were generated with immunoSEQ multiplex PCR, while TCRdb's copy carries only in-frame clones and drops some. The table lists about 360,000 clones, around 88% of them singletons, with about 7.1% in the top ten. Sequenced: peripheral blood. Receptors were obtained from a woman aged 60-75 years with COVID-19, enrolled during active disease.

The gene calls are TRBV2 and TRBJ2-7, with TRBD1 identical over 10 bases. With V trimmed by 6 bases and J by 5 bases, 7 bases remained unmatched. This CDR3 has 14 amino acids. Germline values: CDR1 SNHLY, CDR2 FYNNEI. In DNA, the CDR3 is TGTGCCAGCAGGGGGACAGGGGTCGTCCACGAGCAGTACTTC. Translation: CASRGTGVVHEQYF. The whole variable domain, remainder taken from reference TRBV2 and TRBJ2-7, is EPEVTQTPSHQVTQMGQEVILRCVPISNHLYFYWYRQILGQKVEFLVSFYNNEISEKSEIFDDQFSVERPDGSNFTLKIRSTKLEDSAMYFCASRGTGVVHEQYFGPGTRLTVT.

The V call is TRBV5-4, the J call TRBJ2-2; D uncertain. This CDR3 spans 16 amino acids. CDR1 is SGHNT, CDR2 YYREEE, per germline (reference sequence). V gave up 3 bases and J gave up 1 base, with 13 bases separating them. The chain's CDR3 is CASSSVNDLNTGELFF. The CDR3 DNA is TGTGCCAGCAGCTCAGTAAATGACTTGAACACCGGGGAGCTGTTTTTT.

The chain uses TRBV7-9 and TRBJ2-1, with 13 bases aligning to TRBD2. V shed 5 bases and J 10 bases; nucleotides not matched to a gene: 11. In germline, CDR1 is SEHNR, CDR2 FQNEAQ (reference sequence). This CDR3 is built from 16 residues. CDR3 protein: CASSLTSGGPSVEQFF. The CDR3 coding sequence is TGTGCCAGCAGCCTGACTAGCGGGGGGCCTTCTGTGGAGCAGTTCTTC. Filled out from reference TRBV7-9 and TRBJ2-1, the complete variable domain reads DTGVSQNPRHKITKRGQNVTFRCDPISEHNRLYWYRQTLGQGPEFLTYFQNEAQLEKSRLLSDRFSAERPKGSFSTLEIQRTEQGDSAMYLCASSLTSGGPSVEQFFGPGTRLTVL.

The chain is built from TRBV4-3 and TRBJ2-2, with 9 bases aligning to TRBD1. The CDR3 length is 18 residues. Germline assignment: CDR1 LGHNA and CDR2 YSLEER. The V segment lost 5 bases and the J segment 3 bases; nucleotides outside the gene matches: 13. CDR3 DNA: TGCGCCAGCAGCTTGCACGCGGGGGACAGGGTATACACCGGGGAGCTGTTTTTT. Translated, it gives CASSLHAGDRVYTGELFF.

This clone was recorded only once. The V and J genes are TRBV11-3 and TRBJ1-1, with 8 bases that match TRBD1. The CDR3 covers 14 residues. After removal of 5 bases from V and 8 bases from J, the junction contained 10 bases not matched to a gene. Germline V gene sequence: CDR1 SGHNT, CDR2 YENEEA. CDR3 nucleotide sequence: TGTGCCAGCAGCGCAACGACAGGGGCTAGGGAAGCTTTCTTT. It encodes CASSATTGAREAFF. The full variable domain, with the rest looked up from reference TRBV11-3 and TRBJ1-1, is EAGVVQSPRYKIIEKKQPVAFWCNPISGHNTLYWYLQNLGQGPELLIRYENEEAVDDSQLPKDRFSAERLKGVDSTLKIQPAELGDSAVYLCASSATTGAREAFFGQGTRLTVV.

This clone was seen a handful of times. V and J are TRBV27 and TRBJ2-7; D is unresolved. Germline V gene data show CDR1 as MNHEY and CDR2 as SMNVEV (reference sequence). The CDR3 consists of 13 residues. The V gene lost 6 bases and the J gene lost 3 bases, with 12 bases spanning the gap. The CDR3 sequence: CASSHSPLYEQYF. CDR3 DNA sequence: TGTGCCAGCAGCCACTCCCCCCTCTACGAGCAGTACTTC.

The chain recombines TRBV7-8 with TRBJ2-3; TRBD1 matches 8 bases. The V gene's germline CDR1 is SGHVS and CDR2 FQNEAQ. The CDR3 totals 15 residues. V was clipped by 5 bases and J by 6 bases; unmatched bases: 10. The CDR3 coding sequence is TGTGCCAGCAGCCTACTAAGCAGGGGGCTGGATACGCAGTATTTT. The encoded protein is CASSLLSRGLDTQYF.

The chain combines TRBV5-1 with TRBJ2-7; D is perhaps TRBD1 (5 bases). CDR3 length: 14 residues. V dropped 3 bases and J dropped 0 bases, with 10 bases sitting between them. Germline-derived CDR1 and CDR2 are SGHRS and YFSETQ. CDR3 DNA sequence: TGCGCCAGCAGCTCCCAGGGCCTCTCCTACGAGCAGTACTTC. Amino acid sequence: CASSSQGLSYEQYF.

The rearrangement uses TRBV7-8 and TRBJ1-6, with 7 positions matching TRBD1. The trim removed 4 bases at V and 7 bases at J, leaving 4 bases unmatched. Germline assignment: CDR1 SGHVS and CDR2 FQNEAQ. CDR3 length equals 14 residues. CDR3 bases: TGTGCCAGCAGCTCGGACAGGATAAATTCACCCCTCCACTTT. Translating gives CASSSDRINSPLHF.

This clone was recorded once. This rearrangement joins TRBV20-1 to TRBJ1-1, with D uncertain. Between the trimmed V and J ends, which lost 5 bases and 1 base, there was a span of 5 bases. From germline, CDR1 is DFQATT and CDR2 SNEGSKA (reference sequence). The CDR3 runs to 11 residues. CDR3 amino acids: CSAYRNTEAFF. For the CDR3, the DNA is TGCAGTGCTTACAGGAACACTGAAGCTTTCTTT.

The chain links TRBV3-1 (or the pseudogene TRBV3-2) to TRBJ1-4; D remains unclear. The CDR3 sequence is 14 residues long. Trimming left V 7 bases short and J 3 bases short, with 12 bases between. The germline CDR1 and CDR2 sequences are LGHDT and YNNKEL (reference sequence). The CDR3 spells CASNAGWANEKLFF. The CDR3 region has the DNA TGTGCCAGCAACGCGGGGTGGGCTAATGAAAAACTGTTTTTT.

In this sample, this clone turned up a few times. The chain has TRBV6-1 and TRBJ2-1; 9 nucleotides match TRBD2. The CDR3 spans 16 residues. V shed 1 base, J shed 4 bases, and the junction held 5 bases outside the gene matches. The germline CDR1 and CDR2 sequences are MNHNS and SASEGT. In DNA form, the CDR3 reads TGTGCCAGCAGTGAAGGGGAGCTAGCGGGGTACAATGAGCAGTTCTTC. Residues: CASSEGELAGYNEQFF.

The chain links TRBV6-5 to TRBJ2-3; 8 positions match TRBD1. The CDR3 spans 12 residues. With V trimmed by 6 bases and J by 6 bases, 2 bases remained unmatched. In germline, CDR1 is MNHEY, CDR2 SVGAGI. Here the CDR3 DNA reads TGTGCCAGCAGCAGGGGGCAGGATACGCAGTATTTT. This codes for CASSRGQDTQYF.

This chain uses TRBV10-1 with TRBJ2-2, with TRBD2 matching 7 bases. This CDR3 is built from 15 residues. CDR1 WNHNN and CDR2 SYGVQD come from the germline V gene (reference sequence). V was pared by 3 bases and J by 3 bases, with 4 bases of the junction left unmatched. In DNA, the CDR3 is TGCGCCAGCAGTGACGGGACTAAGCACACCGGGGAGCTGTTTTTT. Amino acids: CASSDGTKHTGELFF.

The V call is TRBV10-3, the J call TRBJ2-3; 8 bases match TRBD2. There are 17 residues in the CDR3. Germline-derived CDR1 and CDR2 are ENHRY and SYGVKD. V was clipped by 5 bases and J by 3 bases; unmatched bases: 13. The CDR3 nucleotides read TGTGCCATCAGTCTTACTAAGGCGGGGGGCGGAACAGATACGCAGTATTTT. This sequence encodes CAISLTKAGGGTDTQYF.

In DNA form, the CDR3 reads TGTGCCAGCAGCCCCTCCGAGGAGACCCAGTACTTC. Its translation: CASSPSEETQYF. This chain joins TRBV14 and TRBJ2-5; D uncertain. The germline V and J ends were trimmed by 4 bases and 5 bases, with 8 bases remaining between them. CDR1 is SGHDN, CDR2 FVKESK, per germline. The CDR3 runs to 12 residues.

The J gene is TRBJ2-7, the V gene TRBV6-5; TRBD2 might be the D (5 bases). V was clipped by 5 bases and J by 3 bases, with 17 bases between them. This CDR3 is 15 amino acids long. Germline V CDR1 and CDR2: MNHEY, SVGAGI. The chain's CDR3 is CASSPNGLPIYEQYF. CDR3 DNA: TGTGCCAGCAGTCCTAACGGACTCCCGATCTACGAGCAGTACTTC.

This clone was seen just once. CDR3 protein: CASSLGGDRAEQYF. CDR3 sequence (DNA): TGTGCCAGCAGCTTAGGCGGGGACCGCGCCGAGCAGTACTTC. The V and J genes are TRBV7-2 and TRBJ2-7, with a possible D match to TRBD2 (6 bases). CDR3 size: 14 residues. The germline CDR1 and CDR2 sequences are SGHTA and FQGNSA. Between the trimmed V and J ends, which lost 1 base and 6 bases, there was a span of 13 bases. Full variable domain (missing parts from reference TRBV7-2 and TRBJ2-7): GAGVSQSPSNKVTEKGKDVELRCDPISGHTALYWYRQSLGQGLEFLIYFQGNSAPDKSGLPSDRFSAERTGGSVSTLTIQRTQQEDSAVYLCASSLGGDRAEQYFGPGTRLTVT.

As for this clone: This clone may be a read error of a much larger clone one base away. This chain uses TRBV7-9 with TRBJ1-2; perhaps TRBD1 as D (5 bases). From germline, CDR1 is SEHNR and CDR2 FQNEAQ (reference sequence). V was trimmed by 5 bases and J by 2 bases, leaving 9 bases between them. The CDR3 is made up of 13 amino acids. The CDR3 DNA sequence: TGTGCCAGCAGCCGCGACAGCAACTATGGCTACACCTTC. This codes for CASSRDSNYGYTF.

The CDR3 region is CASTLGGGYSNQPQHF. The CDR3 bases are TGTGCCAGTACCCTAGGGGGGGGATATAGCAATCAGCCCCAGCATTTT. This rearrangement joins TRBV19 to TRBJ1-5, with a weak D call TRBD1 (6 bases). The CDR3 totals 16 residues. V gave up 7 bases and J gave up 0 bases, with 16 bases separating them. Germline V gives CDR1 LNHDA, CDR2 SQIVND (reference sequence).

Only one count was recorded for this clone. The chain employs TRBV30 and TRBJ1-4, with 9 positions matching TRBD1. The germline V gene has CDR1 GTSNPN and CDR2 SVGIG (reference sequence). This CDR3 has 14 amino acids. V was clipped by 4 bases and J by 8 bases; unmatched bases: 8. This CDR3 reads CAWINRGRGEKLFF. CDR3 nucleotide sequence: TGTGCCTGGATTAACAGGGGGCGAGGGGAAAAACTGTTTTTT.

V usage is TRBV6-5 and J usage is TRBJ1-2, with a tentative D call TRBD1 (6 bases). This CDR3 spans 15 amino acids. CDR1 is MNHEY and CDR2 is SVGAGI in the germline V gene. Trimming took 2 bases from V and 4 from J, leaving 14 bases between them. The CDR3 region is CASSYHRARGYGYTF. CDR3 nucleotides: TGTGCCAGCAGTTACCACAGGGCGAGGGGCTATGGCTACACCTTC.

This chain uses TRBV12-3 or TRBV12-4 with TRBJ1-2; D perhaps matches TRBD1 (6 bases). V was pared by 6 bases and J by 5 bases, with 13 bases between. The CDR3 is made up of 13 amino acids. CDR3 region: CASSPHRVYGYTF. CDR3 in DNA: TGTGCCAGCAGCCCCCACAGGGTTTATGGCTACACCTTC.

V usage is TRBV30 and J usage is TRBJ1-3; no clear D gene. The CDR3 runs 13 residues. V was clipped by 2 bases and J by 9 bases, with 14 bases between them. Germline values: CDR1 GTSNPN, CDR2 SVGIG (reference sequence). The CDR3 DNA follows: TGTGCCTGGAGTCGAGCGGCGGGAGGCACCATATATTTT. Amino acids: CAWSRAAGGTIYF.